Below are 18 T cell receptor beta chains sequenced from a single sample in a study of chemoradiotherapy in HPV16-positive cancers. This table comes from immunoSEQ multiplex PCR, and its TCRdb copy is limited to in-frame clones, with some not included. The sample records about 14,000 clones, 55% to 75% being singletons. The sample was taken from a patient who underwent chemoradiotherapy. The receptors originated from a human donor with HPV-associated anogenital cancer.

The chain is built from TRBV2 and TRBJ1-1; 9 bases are a match to TRBD1. V dropped 6 bases and J dropped 3; count of bases not matched to a gene: 2. This CDR3 region has 13 residues. The V gene's germline CDR1 is SNHLY and CDR2 FYNNEI. CDR3 nucleotide sequence: TGTGCCAGCAGGTGGACAGGGGACACTGAAGCTTTCTTT. Translated: CASRWTGDTEAFF.

A few counts support this clone. V gene TRBV2 combines with J gene TRBJ1-6; 8 bases line up with TRBD1. The CDR3 loop spans 14 amino acids. The ends lost 6 bases at V and 9 bases at J; junction bases unmatched: 7. Germline V lookup: CDR1 SNHLY, CDR2 FYNNEI. The DNA for the CDR3 is TGTGCCAGCAGCTCGACAGGGGACGCTTCACCCCTCCACTTT. Protein: CASSSTGDASPLHF.

The CDR3 spells CAWSVLIEQFF. CDR3 in DNA: TGTGCCTGGAGTGTTTTAATAGAGCAGTTCTTC. The chain combines TRBV30 with TRBJ2-1; D gene unclear. Trimming pared 0 bases from V and 10 bases from J, leaving 7 bases between. The CDR3 is 11 residues long. Germline V gene lookup returns CDR1 GTSNPN and CDR2 SVGIG (reference sequence). The full variable domain, its missing parts supplied by reference TRBV30 and TRBJ2-1, is SQTIHQWPATLVQPVGSPLSLECTVEGTSNPNLYWYRQAAGRGLQLLFYSVGIGQISSEVPQNLSASRPQDRQFILSSKKLLLSDSGFYLCAWSVLIEQFFGPGTRLTVL.

The genes are TRBV5-1 and TRBJ2-7, with D possibly TRBD1 on 5 matching bases. This CDR3 has 15 amino acids. V lost 2 bases to trimming and J lost 7 bases, with 19 bases between them. Per the germline V gene, CDR1 is SGHRS and CDR2 is YFSETQ. The CDR3 loop is CASSFGQGFEGEQYF. The CDR3 DNA is TGCGCCAGCAGCTTTGGGCAGGGTTTCGAAGGGGAGCAGTACTTC.

This clone was picked up a small number of times. The junction shows a germline mismatch at one end, possibly a read error. V and J are TRBV7-3 and TRBJ1-1; D remains unclear. This CDR3 has 13 residues. Germline-derived CDR1 and CDR2 are SGHTA and FQGTGA. The CDR3 region is CASSVTRDTEAFF. The CDR3 coding sequence is TGTGCCAGCAGCGTAACCCGGGACACTGAAGCTTTCTTT.

The chain carries TRBV5-1 and TRBJ2-1; D is uncertain. This CDR3 is 18 amino acids long. CDR1 and CDR2 from the germline V gene are SGHRS and YFSETQ. V was shortened by 2 bases and J by 6 bases, with 24 bases between the two germline ends. The CDR3 region is CASSFPFPSTLTFNEQFF. The CDR3 coding sequence is TGCGCCAGCAGCTTCCCGTTTCCTTCTACTTTAACATTCAATGAGCAGTTCTTC.

The V call is TRBV30, the J call TRBJ2-2; D unclear. Per germline, CDR1 GTSNPN and CDR2 SVGIG (reference sequence). V lost 2 bases to trimming and J lost 0 bases, with 7 bases between them. The CDR3 consists of 14 residues. As DNA, the CDR3 is TGTGCCTGGAGTTTAGGGTCGAACACCGGGGAGCTGTTTTTT. This gives the protein CAWSLGSNTGELFF.

The chain uses TRBV7-2 and TRBJ1-1; D gene ambiguous. Per germline, CDR1 SGHTA and CDR2 FQGNSA. This CDR3 is 15 amino acids long. Trimming took 2 bases from V and 0 from J, leaving 10 bases between them. For the CDR3, the DNA is TGTGCCAGCAGCTTATTAGTAGCCATGAACACTGAAGCTTTCTTT. The encoded protein is CASSLLVAMNTEAFF. The full variable domain, with the rest looked up from reference TRBV7-2 and TRBJ1-1, is GAGVSQSPSNKVTEKGKDVELRCDPISGHTALYWYRQSLGQGLEFLIYFQGNSAPDKSGLPSDRFSAERTGGSVSTLTIQRTQQEDSAVYLCASSLLVAMNTEAFFGQGTRLTVV.

The genes are TRBV10-3 and TRBJ2-3; D ambiguous. The germline CDR1 and CDR2 sequences are ENHRY and SYGVKD. The V gene lost 6 bases and the J gene lost 1 base, with 11 bases spanning the gap. The CDR3 runs to 14 residues. CDR3 loop: CAIRPGTGTDTQYF. CDR3 bases: TGTGCCATCAGACCCGGAACCGGCACAGATACGCAGTATTTT.

The chain uses TRBV2 and TRBJ2-5; D gene unclear. TRBJ2-7 explains the end of the DNA better; the J call may be wrong. In germline, CDR1 is SNHLY, CDR2 FYNNEI. This CDR3 is built from 11 residues. DNA of the CDR3: TGTGCCAGCAGTGATCGCTACGAGCAGTACTTC. It is translated as CASSDRYEQYF.

The V gene is TRBV5-5, the J gene TRBJ2-5, with 7 bases lining up with TRBD2. V trimming: 4 bases; J trimming: 1 base; junction bases outside the gene matches: 1. Germline V gives CDR1 SGHKS, CDR2 YYEKEE (reference sequence). The CDR3 has 13 residues. This chain's CDR3 is CASSGGGQETQYF. The CDR3 DNA reads as TGTGCCAGCAGCGGGGGGGGCCAAGAGACCCAGTACTTC.

DNA for the CDR3: TGTGCCAGCAGTGAAAGGGGTACGACCTATAATTCACCCCTCCACTTT. It codes for CASSERGTTYNSPLHF. This chain connects TRBV6-1 to TRBJ1-6; D may be TRBD1 (5 bases). The length of the CDR3 is 16 residues. Germline CDR1 and CDR2: MNHNS and SASEGT. V was cut by 2 bases and J by 2 bases, with 10 bases left in between.

V usage is TRBV30 and J usage is TRBJ1-4; D remains unclear. CDR3 size: 15 residues. Trimming pared 2 bases from V and 7 bases from J, leaving 17 bases between. Germline V CDR1 and CDR2: GTSNPN, SVGIG (reference sequence). CDR3 in amino acids: CAWSPAPAGREKLFF. DNA of the CDR3: TGTGCCTGGAGTCCAGCCCCCGCGGGCCGTGAAAAACTGTTTTTT.

V and J are TRBV6-1 and TRBJ1-2; 10 bases are shared with TRBD1. V lost 8 bases and J lost 4; bases outside the gene matches: 10. The germline gives CDR1 MNHNS, CDR2 SASEGT. The CDR3 totals 15 residues. CDR3 nucleotide sequence: TGTGCCAGCCTACCGACAGGGGGCGCATCCTATGGCTACACCTTC. This encodes CASLPTGGASYGYTF.

The chain combines TRBV11-2 with TRBJ1-5, with no clear D. Per germline, CDR1 SGHAT and CDR2 FQNNGV. This CDR3 region has 14 residues. The germline V and J ends were trimmed by 4 bases and 2 bases, with 9 bases remaining between them. CDR3 protein: CASSSATGNQPQHF. DNA for the CDR3: TGTGCCAGCAGCTCCGCCACCGGCAATCAGCCCCAGCATTTT.

The CDR3 protein is CASSQVWGVNTEAFF. CDR3 nucleotides: TGTGCCAGCAGCCAAGTCTGGGGCGTGAACACTGAAGCTTTCTTT. The chain uses TRBV4-2 and TRBJ1-1; possible D gene TRBD1, 5 bases. Trimming shortened V by 1 base and J by 0 bases, and 9 bases separated the two germline ends. Germline CDR1 reads LGHNA; CDR2 reads YNFKEQ. The CDR3 covers 15 residues.

The table lists this clone with a few counts. This chain uses TRBV21-1 with TRBJ2-7. TRBV21-1 is flagged as a pseudogene. CDR3 length equals 11 residues. The CDR3 DNA reads as TGTGCCAGCGGCCGACCGGACGAGCAGTACTTC. Amino acid sequence: CASGRPDEQYF.

The genes are TRBV5-4 and TRBJ2-7; TRBD1 aligns across 8 bases. Trimming removed 3 bases from V and 0 bases from J; junction bases left unmatched: 8. This CDR3 contains 16 residues. In germline, CDR1 is SGHNT, CDR2 YYREEE (reference sequence). CDR3 amino acids: CASSSGTGGSSYEQYF. CDR3 DNA: TGTGCCAGCAGCTCCGGAACAGGGGGGAGCTCCTACGAGCAGTACTTC.